This T cell receptor beta chain was sequenced for a study of beta chain features in type 1 diabetes. V was pared by 6 bases and J by 0 bases, with 5 bases of the junction left unmatched. The CDR3 covers 15 residues. CDR1 is SQVTM, CDR2 ANQGSEA, per germline. Isolation of CD4+ naive, central memory, regulatory and stem cell-like memory cells was achieved by sorting via CD45RO/CCR7/CD25/CD127/CD95/CD27. Purities over 98% were achieved in all sorted populations. In regard to this clone: What it binds is not known.

The study's findings and limits: Healthy donors had naive, central memory and Treg TCRB repertoires that appeared less similar than those seen among patients. Moderate yet significant TCRB CDR3 shortening was seen in Type 1 diabetes patients in all four CD4+ subsets. Lower insertion and higher deletion counts appeared at VDJ junctions in type 1 diabetes patients.

Isolated RNA was reverse transcribed in full, so expressed TCRB transcripts were sequenced. Generated by immunoSEQ multiplex PCR, the TCRdb table keeps only in-frame clones and is missing some. The table has 600,000 or so clones, 11% to 15% seen once. The origin of this receptor is a young man with type 1 diabetes. Sequencing was done on a sample of naive CD4+ T cells from blood. This chain uses TRBV29-1 with TRBJ2-2; TRBD1 matches at 9 bases. The CDR3 DNA reads TGCAGCGTGGACGGGACAGGGTCGAACACCGGGGAGCTGTTTTTT. Its protein is CSVDGTGSNTGELFF.